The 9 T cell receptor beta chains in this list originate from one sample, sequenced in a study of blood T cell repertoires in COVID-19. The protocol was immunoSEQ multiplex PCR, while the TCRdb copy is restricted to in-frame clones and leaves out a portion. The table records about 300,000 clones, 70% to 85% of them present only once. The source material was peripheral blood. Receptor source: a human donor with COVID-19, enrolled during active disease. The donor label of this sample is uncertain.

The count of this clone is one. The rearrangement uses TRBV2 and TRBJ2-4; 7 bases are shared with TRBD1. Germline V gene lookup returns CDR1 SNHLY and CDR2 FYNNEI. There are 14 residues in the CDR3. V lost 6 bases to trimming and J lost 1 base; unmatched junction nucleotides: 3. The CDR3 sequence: CASSSDRAKNIQYF. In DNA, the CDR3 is TGTGCCAGCAGCTCGGACAGGGCCAAAAACATTCAGTACTTC.

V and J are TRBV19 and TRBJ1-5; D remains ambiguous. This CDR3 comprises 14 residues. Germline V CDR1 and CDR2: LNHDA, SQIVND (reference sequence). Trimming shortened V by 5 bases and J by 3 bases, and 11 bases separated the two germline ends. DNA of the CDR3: TGTGCCAGTAGTTTGGGCCAGTACAATCAGCCCCAGCATTTT. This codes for CASSLGQYNQPQHF.

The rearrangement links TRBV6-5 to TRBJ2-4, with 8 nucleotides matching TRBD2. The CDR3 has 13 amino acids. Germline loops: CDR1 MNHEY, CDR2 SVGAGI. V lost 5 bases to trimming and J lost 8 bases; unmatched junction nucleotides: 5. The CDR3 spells CASSQPGGDIQYF. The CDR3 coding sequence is TGTGCCAGCAGTCAACCGGGGGGGGACATTCAGTACTTC.

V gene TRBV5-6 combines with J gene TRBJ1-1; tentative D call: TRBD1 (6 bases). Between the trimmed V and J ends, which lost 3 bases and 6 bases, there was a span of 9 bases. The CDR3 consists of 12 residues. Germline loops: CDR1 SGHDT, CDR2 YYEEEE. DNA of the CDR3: TGTGCCAGCAGCTGGGGGCTCGCTGAAGCTTTCTTT. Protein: CASSWGLAEAFF. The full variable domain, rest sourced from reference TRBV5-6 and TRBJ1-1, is DAGVTQSPTHLIKTRGQQVTLRCSPKSGHDTVSWYQQALGQGPQFIFQYYEEEERQRGNFPDRFSGHQFPNYSSELNVNALLLGDSALYLCASSWGLAEAFFGQGTRLTVV.

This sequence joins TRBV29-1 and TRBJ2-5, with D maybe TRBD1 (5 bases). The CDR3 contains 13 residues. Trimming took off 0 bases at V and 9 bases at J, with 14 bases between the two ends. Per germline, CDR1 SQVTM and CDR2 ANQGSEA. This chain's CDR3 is CSVEDPRGSPQYF. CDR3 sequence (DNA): TGCAGCGTTGAAGATCCAAGGGGTTCGCCCCAGTACTTC.

The CDR3 spells CASSTLTVGGRDEQFF. The CDR3 bases are TGTGCCAGCAGCACACTCACTGTCGGCGGGAGGGATGAGCAGTTCTTC. This chain connects TRBV7-2 to TRBJ2-1; 9 bases map to TRBD2. The ends lost 5 bases at V and 8 bases at J; junction bases unmatched: 13. Germline V gives CDR1 SGHTA, CDR2 FQGNSA. The CDR3 has 16 amino acids.

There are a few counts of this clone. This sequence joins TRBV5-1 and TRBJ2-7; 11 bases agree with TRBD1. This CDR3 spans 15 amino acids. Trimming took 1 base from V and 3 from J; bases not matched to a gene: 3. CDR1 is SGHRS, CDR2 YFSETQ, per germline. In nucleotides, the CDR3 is TGCGCCAGCAGCTTGACCGGGACAGGGGGCTACGAGCAGTACTTC. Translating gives CASSLTGTGGYEQYF.

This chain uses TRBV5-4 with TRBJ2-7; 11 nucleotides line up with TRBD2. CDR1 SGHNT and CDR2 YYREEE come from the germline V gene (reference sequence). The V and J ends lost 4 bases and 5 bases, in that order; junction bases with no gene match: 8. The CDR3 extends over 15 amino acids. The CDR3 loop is CASSQGLAEGHEQYF. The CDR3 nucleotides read TGTGCCAGCAGCCAGGGACTAGCGGAGGGCCACGAGCAGTACTTC.

DNA for the CDR3: TGTGCCAGCAGCGGACTCCCCCAAGAGACCCAGTACTTC. This sequence encodes CASSGLPQETQYF. This chain uses TRBV28 with TRBJ2-5; weak D call: TRBD2 (5 bases). This CDR3 is 13 amino acids long. The germline V gene encodes CDR1 MDHEN and CDR2 SYDVKM. Trimming removed 6 bases from V and 1 base from J, with 9 bases in between.